This T cell receptor (beta chain) was recorded in a study of control samples from healthy donors and cancer patients. TCRdb's table, derived via immunoSEQ multiplex PCR, lists solely in-frame clones and lacks some. The sample lists approximately 150,000 clones, 75% to 95% seen once, with approximately 3.2% in the top ten. The CDR3 consists of 16 residues. The V gene's germline CDR1 is MNHEY and CDR2 SVGAGI. J lost 13 bases, V lost 2 bases, and 14 bases had no gene match. The receptor was isolated from a man aged 25 to 40 in good health. This rearrangement joins TRBV6-5 to TRBJ1-4; 9 positions agree with TRBD1. Sample: blood. CDR3 in amino acids: CASSYLTGTGSSRLFF. CDR3 sequence (DNA): TGTGCCAGCAGTTACCTGACCGGGACAGGGAGCTCTAGACTGTTTTTT.